This T cell receptor beta chain originates from a study of blood T cell repertoires in COVID-19. Study background: Samples came from the United States, Italy and Spain, spanning acute and convalescent COVID-19.

Deletions cut 6 bases from V and 0 bases from J, with 16 bases between. Per germline, CDR1 SGHDT and CDR2 YYEEEE. This CDR3 region has 16 residues. Per the study methods: Researchers report that nucleated cell counts were estimated from reference gene primer amplification. The table came from immunoSEQ multiplex PCR; TCRdb's copy has only in-frame clones and leaves some out. V and J calls plus clone size are reproduced from that table; the DNA served to infer D and trimming. The data show 90,000 to 120,000 clones, with approximately 91% seen just once and around 6% held by the top ten. The V gene is TRBV5-6, the J gene TRBJ2-1; D might be TRBD1 (6 bases). The sequence was obtained from a woman aged 60 to 75 with acute or convalescent COVID-19. Sequenced input: peripheral blood. The CDR3, as DNA: TGTGCCAGCAAAGGTACCGGACAGCTCTCCTACAATGAGCAGTTCTTC. This sequence encodes CASKGTGQLSYNEQFF.